This T cell receptor beta chain came from a study of patients and donors after allogeneic stem cell transplantation. CDR1 SGDLS and CDR2 YYNGEE come from the germline V gene. This CDR3 spans 12 amino acids. V was cut by 4 bases and J by 7 bases, with 11 bases left in between. Only a few counts were recorded for this clonotype. TCRdb fed the RT-PCR reads into MiXCR, producing one record per CDR3 protein. The profile shows 390,000 or so distinct CDR3 sequences, approximately 16% of them singletons. J is TRBJ1-2 and V is TRBV9; D call uncertain. The clonotype comes from a human donor who was either an allogeneic HSCT recipient or a stem cell or donor lymphocyte infusion donor (not recorded which). It is not recorded whose cells these are; they may come from a transplant donor. The sample consisted of blood, either unsorted or a sorted T cell fraction (not recorded which). The CDR3: CASSSSKGGYTF. The CDR3 region has the DNA TGTGCCAGCAGCTCTTCGAAGGGTGGCTACACCTTC.